These 20 T cell receptor beta chains came from one sample sequenced in a study of T cells in Graves' hyperthyroidism and ophthalmopathy. Amplified TCR beta CDR3 regions derived from RNA transcripts. HTBI primers were used for first-round RT-PCR of the TCR CDR3. TCRdb recomputed calls from the multiplex PCR reads with MiXCR, one row per CDR3 protein. This table has 300,000 to 450,000 distinct CDR3 sequences, approximately 17% appearing once. Sequencing used blood. Receptors were obtained from a young man with Graves' ophthalmopathy.

J is TRBJ2-7 and V is TRBV3-1; D uncertain. The CDR3 extends over 13 amino acids. Germline lookup yields CDR1 LGHDT and CDR2 YNNKEL (reference sequence). The V end lost 0 bases, the J end lost 3 bases, and 6 bases lay between the germline ends. CDR3 coding DNA: TGTGCCAGCAGCCAAGAAGACGGCTACGAGCAGTACTTC. Translating it yields CASSQEDGYEQYF.

This clonotype turned up a few times. The chain employs TRBV6-1 and TRBJ1-5; no firm D call. The length of the CDR3 is 13 residues. Trimming removed 8 bases at V and 6 bases at J, with 14 bases between. Germline V CDR1 and CDR2: MNHNS, SASEGT. As DNA, the CDR3 is TGTGCCAGCTTGTGGGTTTCGGGTCAGCCCCAGCATTTT. Translating gives CASLWVSGQPQHF.

The genes are TRBV7-9 and TRBJ1-6; D is undetermined. CDR1 and CDR2 (germline): SEHNR, FQNEAQ (reference sequence). With 4 bases removed from V and 9 bases from J, the gap between germline ends came to 16 bases. This CDR3 is 15 amino acids long. The CDR3 reads CASSSGPAGISPLHF. For the CDR3, the DNA is TGTGCCAGCAGCTCAGGACCGGCGGGGATTTCACCCCTCCACTTT.

This clonotype was recorded a few times. V usage is TRBV12-3 or TRBV12-4 and J usage is TRBJ2-2; possible D gene TRBD2, 5 bases. The CDR3 has 16 residues. Trimming took off 3 bases at V and 0 bases at J, with 11 bases between the two ends. This chain's CDR3 is CASSFSVSANTGELFF. Here the CDR3 DNA reads TGTGCCAGCAGTTTTTCTGTTAGCGCGAACACCGGGGAGCTGTTTTTT.

The chain couples TRBV12-5 to TRBJ2-1, with 7 nucleotides matching TRBD1. The germline CDR1 and CDR2 sequences are LGHNT and FRNRAP. The length of the CDR3 is 16 residues. V lost 4 bases and J lost 9; bases outside the gene matches: 15. CDR3 protein: CASGSEGAVGDAEQFF. The CDR3 nucleotides read TGTGCTAGTGGTTCAGAGGGGGCGGTGGGAGATGCTGAGCAGTTCTTC.

V usage is TRBV4-1 and J usage is TRBJ1-1; 9 positions match TRBD1. Germline-derived CDR1 and CDR2 are MGHRA and YSYEKL. With V trimmed by 8 bases and J by 0 bases, 10 bases remained unmatched. The CDR3 is made up of 16 amino acids. This chain's CDR3 is CASGSGTGLMNTEAFF. The CDR3 DNA sequence: TGCGCCAGCGGCTCCGGGACAGGGCTCATGAACACTGAAGCTTTCTTT.

This rearrangement joins TRBV27 to TRBJ2-7, with 7 bases matching TRBD1. Trimming cost V 3 bases and J 2 bases; bases outside gene matches: 4. Germline assignment: CDR1 MNHEY and CDR2 SMNVEV (reference sequence). The CDR3 has 14 residues. The CDR3 coding sequence is TGTGCCAGCAGTTTCGACAGGGAAACCTACGAGCAGTACTTC. This codes for CASSFDRETYEQYF.

There are many counts of this clonotype. The V call is TRBV4-1, the J call TRBJ1-1, with 7 bases matching TRBD1. The CDR3 is 15 residues long. From germline, CDR1 is MGHRA and CDR2 YSYEKL. J was trimmed by 1 base and V by 3 bases; bases with no gene match: 5. The CDR3 protein is CASSHVGTANTEAFF. The CDR3 coding sequence is TGCGCCAGCAGCCATGTCGGGACAGCGAACACTGAAGCTTTCTTT.

This chain uses TRBV20-1 with TRBJ1-6; D perhaps matches TRBD1 (5 bases). Trimming took 1 base from V and 0 from J, leaving 7 bases between them. Looked up from germline, CDR1 is DFQATT and CDR2 is SNEGSKA (reference sequence). The CDR3 is made up of 15 amino acids. Written as DNA, the CDR3 is TGCAGTGCTAGAGGGGGCAGCTCCTATAATTCACCCCTCCACTTT. This codes for CSARGGSSYNSPLHF.

This clonotype was observed at least ten times. The gene calls are TRBV5-8 and TRBJ1-1; tentative D call: TRBD1 (5 bases). Looked up from germline, CDR1 is SGHTS and CDR2 is YDEGEE. Trimming left V 5 bases short and J 1 base short, with 18 bases between. The CDR3 is made up of 16 amino acids. DNA for the CDR3: TGTGCCAGCAGGATGAGGCAGGGCGAGGGGAACACTGAAGCTTTCTTT. Protein product: CASRMRQGEGNTEAFF. The full variable domain, with the rest looked up from reference TRBV5-8 and TRBJ1-1, is EAGVTQSPTHLIKTRGQQATLRCSPISGHTSVYWYQQALGLGLQFLLWYDEGEERNRGNFPPRFSGRQFPNYSSELNVNALELEDSALYLCASRMRQGEGNTEAFFGQGTRLTVV.

There are many counts of this clonotype. The chain employs TRBV11-3 and TRBJ2-1; D possibly corresponds to TRBD2 (6 bases). The ends were cut back, 5 bases at V and 0 bases at J, with 14 bases in the middle. Germline assignment: CDR1 SGHNT and CDR2 YENEEA. The CDR3 has 16 amino acids. CDR3 DNA: TGTGCCAGCAGCAGTAGCGGTGGGAGCTCCTACAATGAGCAGTTCTTC. This codes for CASSSSGGSSYNEQFF.

This clonotype was recorded many times. V is TRBV11-2 and J is TRBJ1-2, with no clear D. The CDR3 has 13 amino acids. V was shortened by 1 base and J by 3 bases, with 6 bases between the two germline ends. Germline loops: CDR1 SGHAT, CDR2 FQNNGV. DNA of the CDR3: TGTGCCAGCAGCTTAGCCATTGACTATGGCTACACCTTC. As protein: CASSLAIDYGYTF. The whole variable domain, filled in from reference TRBV11-2 and TRBJ1-2, reads EAGVAQSPRYKIIEKRQSVAFWCNPISGHATLYWYQQILGQGPKLLIQFQNNGVVDDSQLPKDRFSAERLKGVDSTLKIQPAKLEDSAVYLCASSLAIDYGYTFGSGTRLTVV.

On this clonotype itself: A single base separates this from a much larger clone, so it may be a read error. The CDR3 protein is CASSEAGQGNTEAFF. The CDR3 nucleotides read TGTGCCAGCAGTGAAGCGGGACAGGGGAACACTGAAGCTTTCTTT. The chain uses TRBV2 and TRBJ1-1; 9 bases agree with TRBD1. The CDR3 is 15 residues long. Germline assignment: CDR1 SNHLY and CDR2 FYNNEI. The V segment lost 0 bases and the J segment 1 base; nucleotides outside the gene matches: 0.

This clonotype showed up many times. This chain uses TRBV7-6 with TRBJ2-1; no clear D gene. Deletions cut 4 bases from V and 4 bases from J, with 5 bases between. CDR1 and CDR2 from the germline V gene are SGHVS and FNYEAQ. This CDR3 region has 12 residues. CDR3 sequence (DNA): TGTGCCAGCAGCTCCCAGTACAATGAGCAGTTCTTC. This encodes CASSSQYNEQFF.

This clonotype came up a few times. The chain joins TRBV27 to TRBJ1-2; 8 bases align to TRBD1. With V trimmed by 8 bases and J by 8 bases, 22 bases remained unmatched. CDR1 and CDR2 (germline): MNHEY, SMNVEV (reference sequence). There are 17 residues in the CDR3. The CDR3 region is CASSLKGWTGPSGGYTF. CDR3 DNA: TGTGCCAGCTCCCTGAAAGGGTGGACAGGGCCCTCCGGGGGCTACACCTTC.

J is TRBJ2-1 and V is TRBV10-3; D gene uncertain. Trimming left V 0 bases short and J 13 bases short, with 7 bases between. This CDR3 is 11 amino acids long. The germline gives CDR1 ENHRY, CDR2 SYGVKD. The CDR3 reads CAISESLIQFF. Here the CDR3 DNA reads TGTGCCATCAGTGAGTCGCTGATCCAGTTCTTC.

This clonotype was counted many times. The V and J genes are TRBV20-1 and TRBJ1-1, with unresolved D. Trimming took off 5 bases at V and 6 bases at J, with 16 bases between the two ends. Germline V gene lookup returns CDR1 DFQATT and CDR2 SNEGSKA (reference sequence). CDR3 size: 13 residues. The CDR3 DNA sequence: TGCAGTGCTCCTCCACCAGGTGTATCTGAAGCTTTCTTT. Its protein is CSAPPPGVSEAFF.

This clonotype occurred many times. V and J are TRBV12-3 or TRBV12-4 and TRBJ1-5; 11 bases agree with TRBD1. With V trimmed by 5 bases and J by 6 bases, 6 bases remained unmatched. The CDR3 runs 15 residues. In DNA, the CDR3 is TGTGCCAGCAGTCCTAGGACAGGGGGCTTTCAGCCCCAGCATTTT. As protein: CASSPRTGGFQPQHF.

The V gene is TRBV19, the J gene TRBJ2-1; D not certain. This CDR3 contains 16 residues. The V gene lost 3 bases and the J gene lost 5 bases, with 17 bases spanning the gap. CDR1 is LNHDA and CDR2 is SQIVND in the germline V gene (reference sequence). The CDR3 is CASSIRLAPRNNEQFF. CDR3 DNA sequence: TGTGCCAGTAGTATCCGACTTGCTCCGCGTAACAATGAGCAGTTCTTC.

The chain has TRBV19 and TRBJ2-1; unclear D gene. Germline V gives CDR1 LNHDA, CDR2 SQIVND (reference sequence). CDR3 length: 11 amino acids. With 6 bases removed from V and 7 bases from J, the gap between germline ends came to 7 bases. The CDR3 nucleotides read TGTGCCAGTAGCATGAGTAATGAGCAGTTCTTC. Amino acids: CASSMSNEQFF.